Listed below are T cell receptor beta chains from one sample, sequenced in a study of blood T cell repertoires in COVID-19. Method: immunoSEQ multiplex PCR; TCRdb's copy keeps in-frame clones and lacks some. The table records around 160,000 clones, around four fifths of them present only once. The specimen was peripheral blood. All receptors come from a woman aged 40 to 50 with active or convalescent COVID-19. CDR3s include the opening cysteine and the closing phenylalanine or tryptophan. A D gene is named only where the DNA matches it firmly. Clone size, where shown, is once, few, many, or a class for clones that have expanded.

V gene,J gene,clone size,D gene,CDR3 protein,CDR3 DNA
TRBV30,TRBJ1-1,-,-,CAWSGQRNTEAFF,TGTGCCTGGAGCGGACAGAGGAACACTGAAGCTTTCTTT
TRBV25-1,TRBJ2-7,-,TRBD1,CATTGTGFSYEQYF,TGTGCCACCACAGGGACAGGGTTTTCCTACGAGCAGTACTTC
TRBV7-9,TRBJ2-2,-,TRBD2,CASSGLAGFNTGELFF,TGTGCCAGCAGCGGACTAGCGGGATTTAACACCGGGGAGCTGTTTTTT
TRBV18,TRBJ2-2,-,TRBD2,CASSPTTSGTGELFF,TGTGCCAGCTCACCCACTACTAGCGGCACCGGGGAGCTGTTTTTT
TRBV5-8,TRBJ1-2,-,TRBD1,CASSLGQGLGYGYTF,TGTGCCAGCAGCTTGGGACAGGGTCTGGGCTATGGCTACACCTTC
TRBV4-1,TRBJ2-1,-,TRBD2,CASSQATPGLAGVVGEQFF,TGCGCCAGCAGCCAAGCCACGCCCGGGCTAGCGGGAGTCGTAGGTGAGCAGTTCTTC
TRBV3-1/TRBV3-2,TRBJ1-1,-,TRBD1,CASSPYRQGLNTEAFF,TGTGCCAGCAGCCCCTATCGACAGGGCTTGAACACTGAAGCTTTCTTT
TRBV7-2,TRBJ2-7,-,TRBD2,CASSTLAGGRGSEQYF,TGTGCCAGCAGCACACTAGCGGGAGGCCGGGGGAGCGAGCAGTACTTC
TRBV4-3,TRBJ2-7,-,TRBD1,CASSQGWDRGRYEQYF,TGCGCCAGCAGCCAAGGGTGGGACAGGGGACGGTACGAGCAGTACTTC
TRBV24-1,TRBJ1-5,few,TRBD1,CATSDPDRGPQPQHF,TGTGCCACCAGTGACCCTGACAGGGGGCCCCAGCCCCAGCATTTT
TRBV19,TRBJ1-2,-,-,CASSTAPGRTNYGYTF,TGTGCCAGTAGTACCGCGCCAGGGAGGACTAACTATGGCTACACCTTC
TRBV19,TRBJ2-1,-,-,CASTRGQGGNNEQFF,TGTGCCAGTACCAGAGGGCAGGGAGGAAACAATGAGCAGTTCTTC
TRBV6-2/TRBV6-3,TRBJ2-1,-,-,CASSYPVYNEQFF,TGTGCCAGCAGTTACCCCGTTTACAATGAGCAGTTCTTC
TRBV28,TRBJ1-1,-,-,CASKDQGSRTEAFF,TGTGCCAGCAAAGATCAGGGTAGTAGAACTGAAGCTTTCTTT
TRBV28,TRBJ1-5,-,-,CASSPLDRNYQPQHF,TGTGCCAGCAGCCCTCTAGACAGGAACTATCAGCCCCAGCATTTT
TRBV2,TRBJ1-2,-,TRBD1,CASSEAGQVLRYGYTF,TGTGCCAGCAGTGAAGCCGGACAGGTTTTGAGGTATGGCTACACCTTC
TRBV11-2,TRBJ1-1,few,TRBD1,CASSSSLQGKGGTEAFF,TGTGCCAGCAGCTCCTCGTTACAGGGGAAAGGGGGGACTGAAGCTTTCTTT
TRBV29-1,TRBJ1-2,-,-,CSVEKGFYGYTF,TGCAGCGTTGAAAAGGGGTTCTATGGCTACACCTTC
TRBV28,TRBJ1-1,-,TRBD1,CATQLLPGQGQNTEAFF,TGTGCCACCCAGTTACTACCGGGACAGGGGCAGAACACTGAAGCTTTCTTT
TRBV9,TRBJ2-1,-,-,CASSPRWSTRSNQQFF,TGTGCCAGCAGCCCTCGATGGTCAACTAGAAGCAATCAGCAGTTCTTC
TRBV10-3,TRBJ1-1,-,TRBD1,CAISGTGEGEAFF,TGTGCCATCAGTGGGACAGGGGAGGGTGAAGCTTTCTTT
TRBV3-1/TRBV3-2,TRBJ1-2,-,TRBD1,CASSQAGTGIDYGYTF,TGTGCCAGCAGCCAAGCGGGGACAGGGATTGACTATGGCTACACCTTC
TRBV7-9,TRBJ2-7,-,TRBD1,CASSLGKTGSFYEQYF,TGTGCCAGCAGCTTAGGGAAGACAGGGAGCTTCTACGAGCAGTACTTC
TRBV6-5,TRBJ1-6,-,-,CASSYEASIYNSPLHF,TGTGCCAGCAGTTACGAGGCAAGCATCTATAATTCACCCCTCCACTTT
TRBV28,TRBJ1-5,-,-,CASSYRGYSNQPQHF,TGTGCCAGCAGCTACCGGGGTTATAGCAATCAGCCCCAGCATTTT
TRBV9,TRBJ2-7,-,-,CASSGGHSYEQYF,TGTGCCAGCAGCGGGGGGCACTCCTACGAGCAGTACTTC
TRBV9,TRBJ1-4,-,-,CASSVDGNRQFEKLFF,TGTGCCAGCAGCGTAGACGGCAATCGACAGTTTGAAAAACTGTTTTTT
TRBV7-9,TRBJ2-3,-,TRBD2,CASSGGLRGGGGTQYF,TGTGCCAGCAGCGGCGGTTTGCGGGGCGGCGGGGGGACGCAGTATTTT
TRBV9,TRBJ2-6,-,TRBD1,CASSPDRAGANVLTF,TGTGCCAGCAGCCCAGACAGGGCTGGGGCCAACGTCCTGACTTTC
TRBV24-1,TRBJ1-2,-,-,CATSDLTGNYGYTF,TGTGCCACCAGTGATTTGACAGGGAACTATGGCTACACCTTC
TRBV7-2,TRBJ1-1,-,-,CASTRPSRGTEAFF,TGTGCCAGCACTCGTCCCTCTCGGGGGACTGAAGCTTTCTTT
TRBV30,TRBJ2-7,once,-,CAWSSGGRTYEQYF,TGTGCCTGGAGTTCGGGGGGCCGGACCTACGAGCAGTACTTC
TRBV9,TRBJ1-4,once,TRBD1,CASSVGGMAGQFNEKLFF,TGTGCCAGCAGCGTAGGAGGCATGGCGGGACAGTTTAATGAAAAACTGTTTTTT